This entry concerns a single T cell receptor (beta chain). Its antigen is not yet known. No quality values exist for individual bases; no much larger clone is one base distant. The entry originates in a study of OX40 agonist ivuxolimab in advanced cancers. With respect to the entire study: Ivuxolimab was a fully human IgG2 agonistic monoclonal antibody targeting the costimulatory receptor OX40 (CD134). Partial responses occurred in three dose-escalation patients, of whom one had hepatocellular carcinoma and two had cutaneous melanoma. The dose-escalation cohort was about 83% male with a mean age of approximately 60 years, ranging from about 23 to 85. Prior anti-PD-1, anti-PD-L1 or anti-CTLA-4 therapy was permitted, and checkpoint inhibitors had been received by 30% to 40% of dose-escalation patients. Peripheral TCRbeta sequencing aimed to test whether ivuxolimab altered TCR sequence diversity and caused clonal T-cell expansion. The paper describes the monotherapy dose-escalation part (N ≈ 52 patients) of the phase I trial of ivuxolimab. Of the roughly 52 patients in dose escalation, approximately 20 had hepatocellular carcinoma, about 15 had melanoma, 9 had renal cell carcinoma and 9 had head and neck cancer. Intravenous ivuxolimab was administered to patients every 2 weeks at six dose levels: 0.01, 0.1, 0.3, 1.5, 3 and 10 mg/kg.

To sequence the TCRbeta CDR3 region, genomic DNA was isolated from the sorted cells. The immunoSEQ Assay was used for sequencing of TCRbeta CDR3 regions. Drawn from immuneACCESS, this table holds only the in-frame rearrangements with V and J called that TCRdb kept. Clones are partly lost; checked studies trace under half to an unresolved V gene and leave the rest unexplained. Across this sample there are 25,000 to 30,000 clones, with more than 75% seen only once. Roughly 19% of the sample is taken by the ten largest. The germline V gene gives CDR1 as SGHAT and CDR2 as FQNNGV. Cut back by 2 bases and 6 bases, the V and J ends lie 14 bases apart. The cysteine opens and the phenylalanine closes a CDR3 of 15 amino acids. Of the read, only the CDR3 DNA is kept; its 45 bases are in frame from base 1. What the authors observed across the whole study: After ivuxolimab, CD8+ T cells had more expanded clones than CD4+ T cells on average. In partial responders in the 0.1-3.0 mg/kg groups, normalized peripheral clonal expansion was found to be among the lowest, especially among CD8+ T cells. The antigen specificity of the peripheral T cells that underwent clonal expansion was not determined. Low levels of normalized T-cell clonal expansion were also seen in some patients who did not respond. Clonal expansion of both CD4+ and CD8+ blood T cells was observed from baseline to week 6 at doses 0.1 to 3.0 mg/kg.

Patients with a history of autoimmune disease or receiving systemic immunosuppression were excluded from the trial. Peripheral blood for TCR sequencing was collected from all dose cohorts at baseline, on cycle 4 day 1, and on cycle 7 day 1. The samples were drawn from a first-in-human, open-label, multicenter phase I dose-escalation trial of ivuxolimab. Adults with locally advanced or metastatic melanoma, renal cell carcinoma, hepatocellular carcinoma or head and neck squamous cell carcinoma were enrolled in the trial. Before TCR sequencing, CD4+ and CD8+ T cells were separately sorted from peripheral blood.

This TCR was recovered from an adult with an advanced solid tumor such as melanoma, head and neck, liver or kidney cancer. The sequence links TRBV11-2 to TRBJ2-1; TRBD2 is possibly the D segment (5 matching bases). This sample comprised CD4+ or CD8+ T cells sorted from blood, obtained in a trial of the OX40 agonist ivuxolimab. The CDR3 in this case is CASSLMGGPGNEQFF. The nucleotides are TGTGCCAGCAGCTTAATGGGCGGGCCCGGCAATGAGCAGTTCTTC.